This T cell receptor (beta chain) was observed in a study of blood T cell repertoires in COVID-19. Study-level information: Material from acute and convalescent COVID-19 was sourced from the United States, Italy and Spain.

This clone has only one observation. TCRdb keeps only in-frame clones here, not all; method: immunoSEQ multiplex PCR. In the table there are about 320,000 clones, approximately 90% of which are singletons. Recruitment covered about two dozen US areas and drew participants whose ages spanned roughly 18 to 90 years. Cohort allocation depended upon clinical history that participants reported. Individuals in the exposed group had encountered a COVID-19 case within 2 weeks preceding study entry. This receptor was taken from a woman aged 25 to 39 who had been exposed to COVID-19. Sample: PBMCs or T cells enriched from blood (not recorded which).

The CDR3 spells CASSQDVSQRDNEQFF. In nucleotides, the CDR3 is TGTGCCAGCAGCCAAGACGTAAGTCAGCGAGACAATGAGCAGTTCTTC. V gene TRBV4-2 combines with J gene TRBJ2-1; no firm D call. Germline-derived CDR1 and CDR2 are LGHNA and YNFKEQ. This CDR3 has 16 residues. Between the trimmed V and J ends, which lost 0 bases and 5 bases, there was a span of 14 bases.